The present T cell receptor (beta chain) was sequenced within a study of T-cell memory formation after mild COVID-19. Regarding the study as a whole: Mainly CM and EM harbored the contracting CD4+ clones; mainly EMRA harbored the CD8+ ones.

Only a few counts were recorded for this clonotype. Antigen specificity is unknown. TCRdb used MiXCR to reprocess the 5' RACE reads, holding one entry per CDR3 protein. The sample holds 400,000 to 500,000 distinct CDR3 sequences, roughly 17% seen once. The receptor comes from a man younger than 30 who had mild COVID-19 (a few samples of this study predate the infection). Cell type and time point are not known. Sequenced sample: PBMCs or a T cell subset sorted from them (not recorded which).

This CDR3 reads CSAPLGTKKETQYF. The CDR3 nucleotides read TGCAGTGCTCCCCTCGGAACCAAAAAAGAGACCCAGTACTTC. The chain carries TRBV20-1 and TRBJ2-5, with D unresolved. CDR1 is DFQATT, CDR2 SNEGSKA, per germline (reference sequence). Trimming shortened V by 5 bases and J by 3 bases, and 16 bases separated the two germline ends. This CDR3 has 14 amino acids.